These 8 T cell receptor beta chains were sequenced from one sample in a study of identical twins. Via MiXCR, TCRdb re-called the 5' RACE reads, giving one row per CDR3 protein. Of 690,000 or so distinct CDR3 sequences in the sample, more than 6.5% were seen once. The sample was also linked to a second study, of yellow fever vaccine responses in identical twins.

The sequenced sample was PBMCs. All receptors derive from a woman aged 18 to 35 in good health.

This clonotype has a handful of counts. CDR3 protein: CASSPKAGGSSYEQYF. The CDR3 nucleotides read TGTGCCAGCAGCCCGAAAGCGGGGGGCAGCTCCTACGAGCAGTACTTC. This chain uses TRBV27 with TRBJ2-7; TRBD2 aligns across 9 bases. Germline CDR1 is MNHEY and CDR2 is SMNVEV (reference sequence). The CDR3 has 16 residues. Trimming took 6 bases from V and 0 from J; bases not matched to a gene: 9.

This clonotype has a count of ten or more. The V call is TRBV24-1, the J call TRBJ2-3, with D possibly being TRBD1 (5 bases). Between the trimmed V and J ends, which lost 0 bases and 2 bases, there was a span of 8 bases. Germline V gene data show CDR1 as KGHDR and CDR2 as SFDVKD. The CDR3 has 15 amino acids. In nucleotides, the CDR3 is TGTGCCACCAGTGATTTGCGGACATCCACAGATACGCAGTATTTT. This translates into CATSDLRTSTDTQYF.

The chain has TRBV28 and TRBJ2-2; 7 nucleotides agree with TRBD2. The germline CDR1 and CDR2 sequences are MDHEN and SYDVKM. V dropped 10 bases and J dropped 5; count of bases not matched to a gene: 10. The CDR3 loop spans 14 amino acids. CDR3 sequence reads: CATGGSYQTGELFF. In nucleotides, the CDR3 is TGTGCCACTGGCGGGAGTTATCAAACCGGGGAGCTGTTTTTT. The full variable domain, its missing parts supplied by reference TRBV28 and TRBJ2-2, is DVKVTQSSRYLVKRTGEKVFLECVQDMDHENMFWYRQDPGLGLRLIYFSYDVKMKEKGDIPEGYSVSREKKERFSLILESASTNQTSMYLCATGGSYQTGELFFGEGSRLTVL.

The V and J genes are TRBV5-5 and TRBJ2-7; TRBD1 agrees at 8 bases. Germline-derived CDR1 and CDR2 are SGHKS and YYEKEE (reference sequence). This CDR3 is built from 17 residues. V lost 4 bases, J lost 3 bases, and 15 bases stayed unmatched. CDR3 in amino acids: CASSPQGTGTGGYEQYF. The DNA for the CDR3 is TGTGCCAGCAGCCCCCAGGGGACCGGGACAGGAGGCTACGAGCAGTACTTC.

Worth noting for this clonotype: A much larger clone differs from this one at a single base, so this may be a read error. V and J are TRBV29-1 and TRBJ2-7; TRBD1 is a possible D gene (5 bases). Germline V gene data show CDR1 as SQVTM and CDR2 as ANQGSEA. V lost 2 bases, J lost 4 bases, and 6 bases lay in between. The CDR3 contains 11 residues. CDR3 in amino acids: CSVENRYEQYF. The CDR3 DNA sequence: TGCAGCGTTGAAAACAGGTACGAGCAGTACTTC.

This clonotype appeared many times. V is TRBV12-3 or TRBV12-4 and J is TRBJ2-7; TRBD2 matches 10 bases. CDR3 length: 14 residues. V was clipped by 6 bases and J by 4 bases; unmatched bases: 6. CDR3 coding DNA: TGTGCCAGCAGGCAGGAGCGGGAGGGTTACGAGCAGTACTTC. This encodes CASRQEREGYEQYF.

This clonotype was seen a few times. This chain links TRBV3-1 with TRBJ2-2, with 8 nucleotides matching TRBD1. V was pared by 4 bases and J by 0 bases, with 4 bases of the junction left unmatched. The CDR3 loop spans 16 amino acids. Germline CDR1 and CDR2: LGHDT and YNNKEL (reference sequence). CDR3 in amino acids: CASSRGQGANTGELFF. The CDR3 nucleotides read TGTGCCAGCAGCCGAGGACAGGGAGCGAACACCGGGGAGCTGTTTTTT.

The chain recombines TRBV5-1 with TRBJ2-7; TRBD2 agrees at 12 bases. Trimming at V came to 0 bases and at J to 0 bases, leaving 10 bases not matched to a gene. The length of the CDR3 is 19 residues. In germline, CDR1 is SGHRS, CDR2 YFSETQ. CDR3 protein: CASSLEPGGTSGHSYEQYF. The CDR3 bases are TGCGCCAGCAGCTTGGAGCCCGGAGGGACTAGCGGGCACTCCTACGAGCAGTACTTC.